Listed here are 16 T cell receptor beta chains from one sample, sequenced in a study of blood T cell repertoires in COVID-19. Assay: immunoSEQ multiplex PCR; the TCRdb copy retains only in-frame clones and omits some. The sample lists around 260,000 clones; approximately 88% were seen once. Material: peripheral blood. Every receptor here comes from a woman in her 70s with COVID-19, enrolled during active disease.

This rearrangement joins TRBV4-3 to TRBJ1-1; D may be TRBD1 (6 bases). The CDR3 is 18 residues long. Per germline, CDR1 LGHNA and CDR2 YSLEER. The V end lost 0 bases, the J end lost 1 base, and 18 bases lay between the germline ends. CDR3 nucleotide sequence: TGCGCCAGCAGCCAAGATTGGATGGTCGCAGGGGCGAACACTGAAGCTTTCTTT. It encodes CASSQDWMVAGANTEAFF.

The chain carries TRBV10-3 and TRBJ2-2; 9 bases fit TRBD1. Trimming took 8 bases from V and 3 from J; bases not matched to a gene: 7. The CDR3 is 15 amino acids. Germline V gene data show CDR1 as ENHRY and CDR2 as SYGVKD. CDR3 protein: CAIGPGQGDTGELFF. Written as DNA, the CDR3 is TGTGCCATCGGTCCGGGACAGGGAGACACCGGGGAGCTGTTTTTT.

This clone was recorded a few times. The chain couples TRBV14 to TRBJ1-1; 12 positions agree with TRBD1. The CDR3 has 17 residues. The V gene end was trimmed by 0 bases and the J gene end by 10 bases; junction bases not matched to a gene: 12. CDR1 and CDR2 from the germline V gene are SGHDN and FVKESK. CDR3 region: CASSQERGGTGGRGAFF. DNA of the CDR3: TGTGCCAGCAGCCAAGAACGTGGAGGGACAGGGGGCCGGGGAGCTTTCTTT.

This clone was recorded once. The chain uses TRBV23-1 and TRBJ2-5; weak D call: TRBD2 (5 bases). TRBV23-1 is flagged as an ORF with uncertain function. The CDR3 is 15 residues long. Between the trimmed V and J ends, which lost 6 bases and 4 bases, there was a span of 18 bases. CDR3 protein: CASSQRDHQRETQYF. The DNA for the CDR3 is TGCGCCAGCAGCCAACGGGATCATCAGCGAGAGACCCAGTACTTC.

The count of this clone is one. For the CDR3, the DNA is TGTGCCAGCAGCTTAGCATCCAGGGTTGGCACAGATACGCAGTATTTT. It translates to CASSLASRVGTDTQYF. The chain recombines TRBV7-6 with TRBJ2-3; tentatively, D is TRBD1 (5 bases). V was shortened by 0 bases and J by 1 base, with 11 bases between the two germline ends. The CDR3 has 16 residues. CDR1 is SGHVS and CDR2 is FNYEAQ in the germline V gene.

This clone showed up just once. The chain joins TRBV6-1 to TRBJ2-5, with a weak D call TRBD2 (5 bases). Germline CDR1 is MNHNS and CDR2 is SASEGT. The ends were cut back, 2 bases at V and 1 base at J, with 5 bases in the middle. The CDR3 has 13 amino acids. CDR3 DNA sequence: TGTGCCAGCAGTGAAAGCGGCCAAGAGACCCAGTACTTC. Its protein product is CASSESGQETQYF.

The chain employs TRBV10-3 and TRBJ2-7; tentatively, D is TRBD2 (6 bases). In germline, CDR1 is ENHRY, CDR2 SYGVKD. The CDR3 contains 14 residues. V dropped 4 bases and J dropped 7 bases, with 17 bases sitting between them. DNA of the CDR3: TGTGCCATCAGTGGCGGGATTTTTACCTCTGAGCAGTACTTC. Residues: CAISGGIFTSEQYF.

The chain recombines TRBV19 with TRBJ2-2, with 11 nucleotides matching TRBD1. The CDR3 loop spans 15 amino acids. In germline, CDR1 is LNHDA, CDR2 SQIVND (reference sequence). Losses at the gene ends were 4 bases for V and 8 bases for J; bases not matched to a gene: 6. The DNA for the CDR3 is TGTGCCAGTAGTAAGGGACAGGGGGTTTTGGGGGAGCTGTTTTTT. This translates into CASSKGQGVLGELFF.

The chain is built from TRBV5-1 and TRBJ2-1; TRBD1 matches at 7 bases. This CDR3 contains 15 residues. Per the germline V gene, CDR1 is SGHRS and CDR2 is YFSETQ. The ends lost 4 bases at V and 6 bases at J; junction bases unmatched: 10. The DNA for the CDR3 is TGCGCCAGCAGCCCCACCCGGACAGGCGTCAATGAGCAGTTCTTC. Translated, it gives CASSPTRTGVNEQFF.

The rearrangement uses TRBV2 and TRBJ2-7; 8 bases map to TRBD1. Germline trimming cut 7 bases from V and 6 bases from J; bases unmatched to any gene: 11. The CDR3 totals 14 residues. Looked up from germline, CDR1 is SNHLY and CDR2 is FYNNEI. CDR3 sequence reads: CASTTRGQVSEQYF. CDR3 in DNA: TGTGCCAGCACCACTCGGGGACAGGTATCCGAGCAGTACTTC. Filled out from reference TRBV2 and TRBJ2-7, the complete variable domain reads EPEVTQTPSHQVTQMGQEVILRCVPISNHLYFYWYRQILGQKVEFLVSFYNNEISEKSEIFDDQFSVERPDGSNFTLKIRSTKLEDSAMYFCASTTRGQVSEQYFGPGTRLTVT.

The chain is built from TRBV2 and TRBJ1-3; 8 positions agree with TRBD1. The CDR3 runs 17 residues. CDR1 and CDR2 (germline): SNHLY, FYNNEI. The ends lost 9 bases at V and 2 bases at J; junction bases unmatched: 15. The CDR3 DNA reads as TGTGCCAGGACCAAGAGAAAAGGACAGGGCCCTGGAAACACCATATATTTT. It is translated as CARTKRKGQGPGNTIYF. Full variable domain (rest looked up from reference TRBV2 and TRBJ1-3): EPEVTQTPSHQVTQMGQEVILRCVPISNHLYFYWYRQILGQKVEFLVSFYNNEISEKSEIFDDQFSVERPDGSNFTLKIRSTKLEDSAMYFCARTKRKGQGPGNTIYFGEGSWLTVV.

The chain joins TRBV30 to TRBJ1-6, with a possible D match to TRBD1 (6 bases). CDR1 and CDR2 from the germline V gene are GTSNPN and SVGIG (reference sequence). The V end lost 3 bases, the J end lost 6 bases, and 12 bases lay between the germline ends. There are 14 residues in the CDR3. CDR3 bases: TGTGCCTGGAGCCAGGGGTTCAGTAATTCACCCCTCCACTTT. It yields the protein CAWSQGFSNSPLHF.

The CDR3 region is CASSYGTDFSYEQYF. CDR3 nucleotide sequence: TGTGCCAGCAGTTACGGGACAGATTTCTCCTACGAGCAGTACTTC. The chain joins TRBV6-5 to TRBJ2-7; 7 bases agree with TRBD1. The CDR3 runs 15 residues. V was clipped by 2 bases and J by 0 bases; unmatched bases: 4. Germline V gene sequence: CDR1 MNHEY, CDR2 SVGAGI.

J is TRBJ1-1 and V is TRBV29-1, with a weak D call TRBD1 (5 bases). In germline, CDR1 is SQVTM, CDR2 ANQGSEA. V dropped 6 bases and J dropped 4 bases, with 12 bases sitting between them. The CDR3 runs to 12 residues. The CDR3 sequence is CSVGGAGTEAFF. The CDR3 DNA is TGCAGCGTGGGGGGTGCGGGCACTGAAGCTTTCTTT. The full variable domain, its missing parts supplied by reference TRBV29-1 and TRBJ1-1, is SAVISQKPSRDICQRGTSLTIQCQVDSQVTMMFWYRQQPGQSLTLIATANQGSEATYESGFVIDKFPISRPNLTFSTLTVSNMSPEDSSIYLCSVGGAGTEAFFGQGTRLTVV.

This chain uses TRBV6-1 with TRBJ1-5; 10 bases are a match to TRBD1. The CDR3 covers 16 residues. Germline lookup yields CDR1 MNHNS and CDR2 SASEGT. Germline trimming cut 4 bases from V and 1 base from J; bases unmatched to any gene: 4. The CDR3: CASSARQGASNQPQHF. In DNA, the CDR3 is TGTGCCAGCAGTGCCCGACAGGGGGCGAGCAATCAGCCCCAGCATTTT.

V is TRBV24-1 and J is TRBJ2-7, with D perhaps matching TRBD1 (5 bases). The CDR3 is 14 amino acids. Germline CDR1 is KGHDR and CDR2 is SFDVKD. V lost 2 bases and J lost 3, with 10 bases in between. CDR3 residues: CATSDSGRLYEQYF. For the CDR3, the DNA is TGTGCCACCAGTGATTCAGGGCGACTCTACGAGCAGTACTTC.